This passage covers 23 T cell receptor beta chains from one sample sequenced in a study of blood T cells in healthy people across ages. The second PCR ran roughly 6 to 11 cycles with a sample-barcoded 5' primer and J-beta primers. TCRdb reprocessed the 5' RACE reads with MiXCR, giving one entry per CDR3 protein. The sample lists fewer than 1 million distinct CDR3 sequences, under 45% seen once, with about 21% in the top ten. The specimen sequenced was blood. The source is a man between 60 and 75 years old in good health.

This clonotype appeared a few times. V usage is TRBV10-3 and J usage is TRBJ1-1; D is ambiguous. CDR1 is ENHRY, CDR2 SYGVKD, per germline. CDR3 length equals 13 residues. Trimming took off 3 bases at V and 7 bases at J, with 12 bases between the two ends. In nucleotides, the CDR3 is TGTGCCATCAGTGATCGGGAATTAAGTGAAGCTTTCTTT. This sequence encodes CAISDRELSEAFF.

This clonotype occurred a few times. The rearrangement uses TRBV4-1 and TRBJ2-2, with TRBD2 identical over 12 bases. V shed 3 bases, J shed 2 bases, and the junction held 4 bases outside the gene matches. The germline V gene has CDR1 MGHRA and CDR2 YSYEKL. The CDR3 extends over 17 amino acids. CDR3 residues: CASSHPSGGANTGELFF. The CDR3 region has the DNA TGCGCCAGCAGCCACCCTAGCGGGGGGGCCAACACCGGGGAGCTGTTTTTT.

The chain employs TRBV14 and TRBJ1-6; D is uncertain. Looked up from germline, CDR1 is SGHDN and CDR2 is FVKESK. This CDR3 is 15 amino acids long. V lost 2 bases to trimming and J lost 7 bases, with 12 bases between them. The CDR3 region has the DNA TGTGCCAGCAGCCAATTTGCACCAATGAATTCACCCCTCCACTTT. Translation: CASSQFAPMNSPLHF. The whole variable domain, remainder taken from reference TRBV14 and TRBJ1-6, is EAGVTQFPSHSVIEKGQTVTLRCDPISGHDNLYWYRRVMGKEIKFLLHFVKESKQDESGMPNNRFLAERTGGTYSTLKVQPAELEDSGVYFCASSQFAPMNSPLHFGNGTRLTVT.

This clonotype was observed a handful of times. The chain couples TRBV19 to TRBJ2-5; TRBD2 might be the D (6 bases). The CDR3 length is 15 residues. V was trimmed by 3 bases and J by 10 bases, leaving 21 bases between them. Germline V lookup: CDR1 LNHDA, CDR2 SQIVND (reference sequence). The CDR3 DNA reads as TGTGCCAGTAGTATTGGAGCGGGCCCTTTCCAACTCCAGTACTTC. It codes for CASSIGAGPFQLQYF.

This clonotype appeared a few times. The chain carries TRBV7-2 and TRBJ1-2, with 10 bases identical to TRBD1. Germline CDR1 and CDR2: SGHTA and FQGNSA. J gave up 3 bases and V 5 bases, and 6 bases lay outside the gene matches. The CDR3 loop spans 15 amino acids. CDR3 residues: CASSPRQGADYGYTF. The CDR3 bases are TGTGCCAGCAGCCCGAGACAGGGGGCTGACTATGGCTACACCTTC.

This clonotype was picked up a small number of times. V usage is TRBV5-1 and J usage is TRBJ1-6, with TRBD1 matching over 8 bases. V gave up 5 bases and J gave up 15 bases; unmatched junction bases: 7. The CDR3 totals 12 residues. Germline CDR1 reads SGHRS; CDR2 reads YFSETQ. This chain's CDR3 is CASRPGTGVLHF. The CDR3 DNA follows: TGCGCCAGCAGGCCCGGGACAGGAGTCCTCCACTTT.

The chain has TRBV3-1 and TRBJ2-4; D is ambiguous. Deletions cut 1 base from V and 13 bases from J, with 17 bases between. This CDR3 is 14 amino acids long. CDR1 is LGHDT, CDR2 YNNKEL, per germline (reference sequence). DNA of the CDR3: TGTGCCAGCAGCCAAGTTAACACAGCTACGCAGCAGTACTTC. Its translation: CASSQVNTATQQYF.

This clonotype was seen at least ten times. The chain uses TRBV5-1 and TRBJ1-2, with 8 bases that match TRBD1. This CDR3 comprises 17 residues. With 0 bases clipped from V and 0 bases from J, the junction kept 7 bases outside the gene matches. Germline CDR1 reads SGHRS; CDR2 reads YFSETQ. The CDR3 DNA sequence: TGCGCCAGCAGCTTGGGGGGACAGGTCTTCGCTAACTATGGCTACACCTTC. Translated, it gives CASSLGGQVFANYGYTF.

CDR3 nucleotide sequence: TGCAGTGCGGCCACTAGCGGGGGATCTAGCACAGATACGCAGTATTTT. Protein product: CSAATSGGSSTDTQYF. This chain joins TRBV20-1 and TRBJ2-3; TRBD2 matches 11 bases. The ends lost 6 bases at V and 0 bases at J; junction bases unmatched: 8. The CDR3 sequence is 16 residues long. Looked up from germline, CDR1 is DFQATT and CDR2 is SNEGSKA (reference sequence).

This clonotype was counted ten times or more. This chain uses TRBV10-3 with TRBJ2-4; 9 bases match TRBD2. Germline CDR1 ENHRY, CDR2 SYGVKD. The CDR3 runs 15 residues. Trimming removed 0 bases from V and 9 bases from J; junction bases left unmatched: 6. The CDR3 DNA reads as TGTGCCATCAGTGAGTCTAGCGGGGGTAGGAGCATTCAGTACTTC. Translating it yields CAISESSGGRSIQYF.

The V call is TRBV11-1, the J call TRBJ2-1; TRBD2 agrees at 10 bases. The V segment lost 7 bases and the J segment 9 bases; nucleotides outside the gene matches: 18. Per germline, CDR1 SGHAT and CDR2 FQDESV (reference sequence). The CDR3 totals 17 residues. The CDR3 DNA reads as TGTGCCAGCAAGGCAGCAGCTAGCGGGGGACCCTACGGTGAGCAGTTCTTC. Translating it yields CASKAAASGGPYGEQFF.

V usage is TRBV7-2 and J usage is TRBJ2-1; 7 nucleotides line up with TRBD1. The CDR3 runs 15 residues. CDR1 is SGHTA, CDR2 FQGNSA, per germline. The junction had 7 bases not matched to a gene; V was cut back by 5 bases and J by 3 bases. In DNA form, the CDR3 reads TGTGCCAGCAGCCCCCGGACAGGTCTCTACAATGAGCAGTTCTTC. It encodes CASSPRTGLYNEQFF.

This chain links TRBV11-2 with TRBJ1-2; TRBD1 is a possible D gene (5 bases). With 3 bases removed from V and 2 bases from J, the gap between germline ends came to 13 bases. Germline lookup yields CDR1 SGHAT and CDR2 FQNNGV. The CDR3 has 15 amino acids. DNA of the CDR3: TGTGCCAGCAGCTTCCATGACAGACTAAACTATGGCTACACCTTC. Residues: CASSFHDRLNYGYTF.

There are a few counts of this clonotype. The chain employs TRBV9 and TRBJ2-5; weak D call: TRBD2 (6 bases). The ends were cut back, 2 bases at V and 4 bases at J, with 12 bases in the middle. Per the germline V gene, CDR1 is SGDLS and CDR2 is YYNGEE. This CDR3 has 14 residues. The CDR3 region is CASSVSGWRETQYF. The CDR3, as DNA: TGTGCCAGCAGCGTTAGCGGCTGGAGAGAGACCCAGTACTTC.

On this clonotype: This may be a read error, as it is one base from a much larger clone. This sequence joins TRBV18 and TRBJ2-1, with a weak D call TRBD2 (5 bases). The CDR3 runs 15 residues. CDR1 and CDR2 (germline): KGHSH, LQKENI. This CDR3 is CVSSPPEDGQNEQFF. CDR3 coding DNA: TGTGTCAGCTCACCACCGGAGGACGGCCAAAATGAGCAGTTCTTC.

The chain joins TRBV7-9 to TRBJ2-3; TRBD1 or TRBD2 may be the D gene (5 bases each). V lost 0 bases, J lost 3 bases, and 10 bases lay in between. Germline loops: CDR1 SEHNR, CDR2 FQNEAQ (reference sequence). The CDR3 runs to 15 residues. This chain's CDR3 is CASSLAGTPTDTQYF. The CDR3 DNA reads TGTGCCAGCAGCTTAGCAGGGACCCCTACAGATACGCAGTATTTT.

Regarding this clonotype: Possible read error: a much larger clone is one base away. The J gene is TRBJ2-1, the V gene TRBV6-2 or TRBV6-3, with D perhaps matching TRBD2 (6 bases). The germline CDR1 and CDR2 sequences are MNHEY and SVGEGT. There are 11 residues in the CDR3. In DNA, the CDR3 is TGTGTCCTTGAGACTAGGACTGAGCAGTTCTTC. Translated, it gives CVLETRTEQFF.

This clonotype was seen only once. V and J are TRBV29-1 and TRBJ2-7; 7 bases match TRBD1. V dropped 2 bases and J dropped 0; count of bases not matched to a gene: 7. CDR3 length equals 15 residues. Germline CDR1 SQVTM, CDR2 ANQGSEA. The CDR3 DNA is TGCAGCGTTGAATACCGGACAGGCTACTCCTACGAGCAGTACTTC. Translated, it gives CSVEYRTGYSYEQYF.

The chain has TRBV5-1 and TRBJ2-1; 8 nucleotides line up with TRBD1. The CDR3 covers 15 residues. J was trimmed by 6 bases and V by 4 bases; bases with no gene match: 9. The germline V gene has CDR1 SGHRS and CDR2 YFSETQ. The CDR3 DNA is TGCGCCAGCAGCCCAGGACAGGGTGGAGGCAATGAGCAGTTCTTC. It is translated as CASSPGQGGGNEQFF.

This clonotype was observed once. This chain connects TRBV20-1 to TRBJ1-6; maybe TRBD1 (5 bases). Germline CDR1 reads DFQATT; CDR2 reads SNEGSKA (reference sequence). CDR3 size: 16 residues. Trimming removed 6 bases from V and 7 bases from J, with 22 bases in between. The chain's CDR3 is CSAPRVQGSLNSPLHF. Written as DNA, the CDR3 is TGCAGTGCCCCGAGGGTTCAGGGTTCCTTAAATTCACCCCTCCACTTT.

The table lists this clonotype with a few counts. J is TRBJ2-5 and V is TRBV14, with D maybe TRBD2 (5 bases). The V end lost 1 base, the J end lost 5 bases, and 17 bases lay between the germline ends. The length of the CDR3 is 16 residues. Germline V CDR1 and CDR2: SGHDN, FVKESK. The CDR3 reads CASSQGGSRLGETQYF. The CDR3, as DNA: TGTGCCAGCAGCCAAGGAGGGTCCAGACTTGGCGAGACCCAGTACTTC.

Of note for this clonotype: Being one base from a much bigger clone, this may be a read error. V usage is TRBV5-6 and J usage is TRBJ2-5; TRBD1 or TRBD2 may be the D gene (5 bases each). The germline CDR1 and CDR2 sequences are SGHDT and YYEEEE. The CDR3 runs 16 residues. Here the CDR3 DNA reads TGTGCCGGCAGCCTGCTTCGAGGGGCCGGTAGATCTGAGCAGTACTTC. This gives the protein CAGSLLRGAGRSEQYF.

The CDR3 bases are TGTGCCACCAGCAGAGTACCAGACGGCTCCTACGAGCAGTACTTC. It yields the protein CATSRVPDGSYEQYF. The chain carries TRBV15 and TRBJ2-7; D remains ambiguous. The germline gives CDR1 LNHNV, CDR2 YYDKDF (reference sequence). CDR3 length: 15 amino acids. V lost 1 base to trimming and J lost 0 bases, with 10 bases between them.